The rows below give T cell receptor beta chains drawn from one sample of a study of identical twins. TCRdb re-derived calls from the 5' RACE reads in MiXCR, one entry per CDR3 protein. Of some 600,000 distinct CDR3 sequences in the sample, about 7.6% are singletons; the top ten hold around 1.6%. These same data were also listed under a study on yellow fever vaccine responses in identical twins.

Sequencing was done on a sample of PBMCs. These TCRs come from a woman under 30 in good health. CDR3s include the opening cysteine and the closing phenylalanine or tryptophan. D genes are given only for firm matches. Where a row states a size, it is once, few, many or the class of an expanded clone; other rows omit it.

D gene: TRBD2; V gene: TRBV18; clone size: NA; J gene: TRBJ2-5; CDR3 protein: CASSPVTRGLADQETQYF; CDR3 DNA: TGTGCCAGCTCACCAGTGACCCGGGGACTAGCGGACCAAGAGACCCAGTACTTC
D gene: NA; V gene: TRBV5-1; clone size: many; J gene: TRBJ2-1; CDR3 protein: CASSLGLGFDEQFF; CDR3 DNA: TGCGCCAGCAGCTTGGGCCTTGGGTTCGATGAGCAGTTCTTC
D gene: NA; V gene: TRBV7-9; clone size: few; J gene: TRBJ2-1; CDR3 protein: CASNRGETLNNEQFF; CDR3 DNA: TGTGCCAGCAACCGTGGGGAGACCCTAAACAATGAGCAGTTCTTC
D gene: NA; V gene: TRBV12-3/TRBV12-4; clone size: few; J gene: TRBJ1-5; CDR3 protein: CASSFGSQPQHF; CDR3 DNA: TGTGCCAGCAGTTTTGGGAGTCAGCCCCAGCATTTT
D gene: TRBD2; V gene: TRBV10-3; clone size: NA; J gene: TRBJ2-7; CDR3 protein: CAISGTSGRALYEQYF; CDR3 DNA: TGTGCCATCAGCGGGACTAGCGGGAGGGCCTTATACGAGCAGTACTTC
D gene: NA; V gene: TRBV5-1; clone size: many; J gene: TRBJ2-1; CDR3 protein: CASSLDLLPPNEQFF; CDR3 DNA: TGCGCCAGCAGCTTGGATCTGTTACCCCCCAATGAGCAGTTCTTC
D gene: TRBD1; V gene: TRBV5-1; clone size: few; J gene: TRBJ1-4; CDR3 protein: CASSPDRGQLFF; CDR3 DNA: TGCGCCAGCAGCCCCGACAGGGGACAACTGTTTTTT
D gene: NA; V gene: TRBV5-1; clone size: many; J gene: TRBJ1-1; CDR3 protein: CASSTTAGSTEAFF; CDR3 DNA: TGCGCCAGCAGCACCACGGCGGGGAGCACTGAAGCTTTCTTT
D gene: TRBD1; V gene: TRBV5-1; clone size: few; J gene: TRBJ2-5; CDR3 protein: CASSLLGTGSMETQYF; CDR3 DNA: TGCGCCAGCAGCTTGCTCGGGACAGGGTCCATGGAGACCCAGTACTTC
D gene: NA; V gene: TRBV20-1; clone size: many; J gene: TRBJ1-3; CDR3 protein: CSASPGNTIYF; CDR3 DNA: TGCAGTGCTAGTCCTGGAAACACCATATATTTT
D gene: NA; V gene: TRBV7-9; clone size: many; J gene: TRBJ2-5; CDR3 protein: CASSLAPDQETQYF; CDR3 DNA: TGTGCCAGCAGCTTAGCGCCAGACCAAGAGACCCAGTACTTC
D gene: NA; V gene: TRBV5-1; clone size: NA; J gene: TRBJ2-6; CDR3 protein: CASSLQGSPLSGANVLTF; CDR3 DNA: TGCGCCAGCAGCTTGCAAGGGTCCCCCCTCTCTGGGGCCAACGTCCTGACTTTC
D gene: NA; V gene: TRBV29-1; clone size: few; J gene: TRBJ1-1; CDR3 protein: CSVGPQLTVNTEAFF; CDR3 DNA: TGCAGCGTTGGCCCCCAACTGACAGTTAACACTGAAGCTTTCTTT
D gene: TRBD1; V gene: TRBV12-3/TRBV12-4; clone size: many; J gene: TRBJ1-2; CDR3 protein: CASSLTGGHNKYGYTF; CDR3 DNA: TGTGCCAGCAGCCTGACAGGGGGGCACAATAAATATGGCTACACCTTC
D gene: NA; V gene: TRBV7-3; clone size: few; J gene: TRBJ2-1; CDR3 protein: CASSPGLYYNEQFF; CDR3 DNA: TGTGCCAGCAGCCCAGGACTGTACTACAATGAGCAGTTCTTC